The clone carrying this T cell receptor beta chain came up a few times. Antigen: not known. The entry originates in a study of T-cell memory formation after mild COVID-19. Findings of the study overall: The pre-infection memory compartment contained some responding clones, suggesting cross-reactive memory joined.

Researchers used 5'RACE with constant-segment primers to make TCR alpha and TCR beta cDNA libraries that carry sample barcodes and UMIs. TCRdb ran MiXCR on the 5' RACE reads and lists one entry per CDR3 protein. The top ten hold about 3.6% of the sample, which has under 200,000 distinct CDR3 sequences, 10% to 15% seen once. V was clipped by 3 bases and J by 5 bases, with 13 bases between them. This CDR3 is built from 15 residues. Germline-derived CDR1 and CDR2 are MDHEN and SYDVKM. This rearrangement joins TRBV28 to TRBJ1-4; D unclear. This clonotype was sampled from a man younger than 30 who had mild COVID-19 (a few samples of this study predate the infection). Cell type and time point are not known. The sample comprised PBMCs or a T cell subset sorted from them (not recorded which). The CDR3 is CASSFPPRENEKLFF. The CDR3 DNA sequence: TGTGCCAGCAGTTTTCCCCCGCGGGAGAATGAAAAACTGTTTTTT.